The 21 T cell receptor beta chains presented below share a single source sample, sequenced in a study of cytotoxic CD8 clonotypes in ibrutinib-treated CLL. TCRdb keeps only in-frame clones here, not all; method: immunoSEQ multiplex PCR. The table includes around 200,000 clones, roughly 65% detected once. The sequencing used PBMCs, collected after 12 months of ibrutinib treatment. The receptors derive from a human donor with chronic lymphocytic leukemia.

This clone was observed a handful of times. The same CDR3 arises from other DNA sequences in this sample as well. This chain joins TRBV29-1 and TRBJ2-7; D is undetermined. This CDR3 region has 10 residues. The germline V gene has CDR1 SQVTM and CDR2 ANQGSEA. V was trimmed by 4 bases and J by 4 bases, leaving 5 bases between them. CDR3 region: CSVGDYEQYF. DNA of the CDR3: TGCAGCGTTGGGGATTACGAGCAGTACTTC.

The rearrangement uses TRBV30 and TRBJ1-2; D not certain. The germline V and J ends were trimmed by 3 bases and 8 bases, with 13 bases remaining between them. The CDR3 extends over 12 amino acids. Germline CDR1 GTSNPN, CDR2 SVGIG (reference sequence). For the CDR3, the DNA is TGTGCCTGGAGGGTGGACGTCAAGGGCTACACCTTC. It encodes CAWRVDVKGYTF.

V usage is TRBV2 and J usage is TRBJ2-3, with 7 positions matching TRBD1. The CDR3 totals 19 residues. Germline values: CDR1 SNHLY, CDR2 FYNNEI. J was trimmed by 0 bases and V by 5 bases; bases with no gene match: 17. Here the CDR3 reads CASSIFDREPVTSTDTQYF. CDR3 bases: TGTGCCAGCAGTATTTTCGACAGGGAGCCCGTTACTAGCACAGATACGCAGTATTTT.

The chain carries TRBV5-4 and TRBJ1-5, with a weak D call TRBD1 (6 bases). The CDR3 totals 17 residues. Trimming took off 1 base at V and 6 bases at J, with 20 bases between the two ends. Germline loops: CDR1 SGHNT, CDR2 YYREEE (reference sequence). This CDR3 is CASSLSRGQPEGQPQHF. CDR3 coding DNA: TGTGCCAGCAGCTTGTCTCGAGGACAGCCTGAAGGTCAGCCCCAGCATTTT.

V gene TRBV6-5 combines with J gene TRBJ2-7; D possibly matches TRBD1 or TRBD2 (6 bases each). V was cut by 2 bases and J by 5 bases, with 10 bases left in between. The CDR3 is 13 amino acids. Per germline, CDR1 MNHEY and CDR2 SVGAGI. The CDR3 loop is CASSYGGGNEQYF. DNA of the CDR3: TGTGCCAGCAGTTACGGAGGGGGGAACGAGCAGTACTTC.

V usage is TRBV9 and J usage is TRBJ1-1; D call uncertain. Trimming removed 3 bases from V and 4 bases from J, with 16 bases in between. This CDR3 contains 15 residues. Germline CDR1 SGDLS, CDR2 YYNGEE. CDR3 loop: CASSGSNSQTTEAFF. In nucleotides, the CDR3 is TGTGCCAGCAGCGGGAGTAACAGCCAAACCACTGAAGCTTTCTTT.

V usage is TRBV6-1 and J usage is TRBJ1-1; 9 nucleotides agree with TRBD1. Germline CDR1 is MNHNS and CDR2 is SASEGT. This CDR3 is 18 amino acids long. V lost 3 bases, J lost 6 bases, and 17 bases stayed unmatched. CDR3 DNA: TGTGCCAGCAGTGAGCCCCCAGGGACAGGGTCAAAAAGTGCTGAAGCTTTCTTT. Amino acids: CASSEPPGTGSKSAEAFF.

Written as DNA, the CDR3 is TGTGCCACCTATAATGGGCCATACAATGAGCAGTTCTTC. Protein: CATYNGPYNEQFF. The V and J genes are TRBV21-1 and TRBJ2-1; TRBD1 was called by the table and not checked on the DNA. TRBV21-1 is a listed pseudogene. CDR3 length equals 13 residues.

The chain uses TRBV7-9 and TRBJ2-7; TRBD2 matches at 7 bases. Per the germline V gene, CDR1 is SEHNR and CDR2 is FQNEAQ (reference sequence). J lost 2 bases, V lost 4 bases, and 5 bases had no gene match. This CDR3 has 14 amino acids. CDR3 bases: TGTGCCAGCAGCTCCGGGACTAAGACCTACGAGCAGTACTTC. It is translated as CASSSGTKTYEQYF.

This clone has only a few counts. The chain carries TRBV27 and TRBJ1-5, with D perhaps TRBD1 (5 bases). The ends were cut back, 6 bases at V and 6 bases at J, with 12 bases in the middle. The germline V gene has CDR1 MNHEY and CDR2 SMNVEV (reference sequence). The CDR3 totals 13 residues. The CDR3 DNA follows: TGTGCCAGCAGCCAGGGTAGGGGTCAGCCCCAGCATTTT. Protein product: CASSQGRGQPQHF.

V is TRBV6-4 and J is TRBJ1-2, with a tentative D call TRBD1 (6 bases). The CDR3 spans 15 residues. Deletions cut 5 bases from V and 4 bases from J, with 17 bases between. The germline CDR1 and CDR2 sequences are MRHNA and SNTAGT. The CDR3 bases are TGTGCCAGCAGTATTGACCTCGGGGGCCTCTATGGCTACACCTTC. Its translation is CASSIDLGGLYGYTF.

CDR3 coding DNA: TGCAGCGCCGAAAGCGGAGGCTCAGCTTTCTTT. It yields the protein CSAESGGSAFF. The chain employs TRBV29-1 and TRBJ1-1; D remains unclear. V shed 7 bases and J shed 10 bases, with 16 bases lying between them. This CDR3 spans 11 amino acids. Germline V gives CDR1 SQVTM, CDR2 ANQGSEA.

This chain uses TRBV27 with TRBJ1-2, with 8 bases identical to TRBD1. Germline V gives CDR1 MNHEY, CDR2 SMNVEV (reference sequence). Trimming at V came to 4 bases and at J to 3 bases, leaving 7 bases not matched to a gene. CDR3 size: 15 residues. CDR3 DNA: TGTGCCAGCAGTTCCTGGACAGGGAGCGACTATGGCTACACCTTC. This encodes CASSSWTGSDYGYTF.

The chain combines TRBV18 with TRBJ1-5; D is unclear. The V and J ends lost 0 bases and 9 bases respectively, with 15 bases between them. This CDR3 has 15 residues. Germline loops: CDR1 KGHSH, CDR2 LQKENI. For the CDR3, the DNA is TGTGCCAGCTCACCACCCGGGCGACCCGAAGGGCCCCAGCATTTT. Protein product: CASSPPGRPEGPQHF.

The chain employs TRBV2 and TRBJ1-6; maybe TRBD1 (6 bases). The CDR3 is 16 residues long. The germline CDR1 and CDR2 sequences are SNHLY and FYNNEI. Trimming removed 3 bases at V and 6 bases at J, with 15 bases between. CDR3 amino acids: CASSEIRGLGNSPLHF. The CDR3, as DNA: TGTGCCAGCAGTGAGATACGGGGGCTGGGTAATTCACCCCTCCACTTT.

This clone was seen more than once but under ten times. The chain has TRBV28 and TRBJ1-2; D perhaps matches TRBD1 (6 bases). V lost 3 bases to trimming and J lost 1 base, with 12 bases between them. Germline V CDR1 and CDR2: MDHEN, SYDVKM. The CDR3 loop spans 15 amino acids. The CDR3 protein is CASSFQDRINYGYTF. The CDR3 DNA follows: TGTGCCAGCAGTTTCCAGGACAGAATTAACTATGGCTACACCTTC.

The V and J genes are TRBV28 and TRBJ1-4; a possible D gene is TRBD1 (6 bases). V dropped 5 bases and J dropped 5 bases, with 15 bases sitting between them. This CDR3 comprises 15 residues. Looked up from germline, CDR1 is MDHEN and CDR2 is SYDVKM. The CDR3 region is CASSTTGRANEKLFF. The CDR3 nucleotides read TGTGCCAGCAGTACGACAGGCCGGGCCAATGAAAAACTGTTTTTT.

The J gene is TRBJ2-4, the V gene TRBV2; D unclear. This CDR3 is built from 14 residues. V lost 6 bases, J lost 0 bases, and 9 bases lay in between. Germline CDR1 reads SNHLY; CDR2 reads FYNNEI. The CDR3 here is CASSGQVAKNIQYF. DNA for the CDR3: TGTGCCAGCAGCGGTCAAGTAGCCAAAAACATTCAGTACTTC.

This clone turned up a few times. This chain joins TRBV9 and TRBJ1-2; no clear D. This CDR3 is 12 amino acids long. Looked up from germline, CDR1 is SGDLS and CDR2 is YYNGEE. Between the trimmed V and J ends, which lost 4 bases and 3 bases, there was a span of 7 bases. The CDR3 bases are TGTGCCAGCAGCCCCAGTTACTATGGCTACACCTTC. This encodes CASSPSYYGYTF.

The chain is built from TRBV7-9 and TRBJ1-1; tentative D call: TRBD1 (5 bases). The CDR3 sequence is 14 residues long. The germline V and J ends were trimmed by 0 bases and 7 bases, with 12 bases remaining between them. CDR1 and CDR2 from the germline V gene are SEHNR and FQNEAQ (reference sequence). The CDR3 sequence: CASSLAPSGVEAFF. CDR3 DNA sequence: TGTGCCAGCAGCTTAGCACCCTCGGGGGTTGAAGCTTTCTTT.

The chain employs TRBV15 and TRBJ2-2, with no clear D. Germline-derived CDR1 and CDR2 are LNHNV and YYDKDF (reference sequence). Between the trimmed V and J ends, which lost 1 base and 3 bases, there was a span of 6 bases. CDR3 length: 14 residues. The CDR3 region is CATSRGGDTGELFF. The CDR3 nucleotides read TGTGCCACCAGCAGAGGCGGAGACACCGGGGAGCTGTTTTTT.